The following is a T cell receptor beta chain sequence with its context. Its antigen is still unknown. This sample is part of a study of graft-versus-host responses after intestinal transplantation. About the study: As for transplant type, recipients had multivisceral, liver-intestinal, or isolated intestinal grafts. Every one of the recipients received anti-thymocyte globulin induction and afterwards took tacrolimus and steroids for about 3 years. Study-wide results and caveats: Association was observed between peak circulating GvH clone levels and early post-transplant HvG declines. The marrow of recipients harbored GvH clones, and ileum or blood showed some of them first.

The CDR3 extends over 14 amino acids. The V end was cut by 2 bases, the J end by 0 bases, with 5 bases between. Looked up from germline, CDR1 is MNHEY and CDR2 is SMNVEV (reference sequence). Generated by immunoSEQ multiplex PCR, the TCRdb table keeps only in-frame clones and is missing some. The repertoire holds tens of thousands of clones, with around 87% as singletons. Material: unstimulated CD8+ T cells sorted from spleen or lymph node cells, obtained before transplant. This TCR derives from a human donor who was the organ donor for an intestinal transplant. The V and J genes are TRBV27 and TRBJ1-5; D gene unclear. CDR3 nucleotide sequence: TGTGCCAGCAGTTTAGGCATTAGCAATCAGCCCCAGCATTTT. Its translation: CASSLGISNQPQHF.